This entry lists 12 T cell receptor beta chains sequenced from one sample in a study of cytomegalovirus exposure and HLA in healthy donors (dated by TCRdb to the late 2010s). Libraries came from the immunoSEQ multiplex PCR assay. A mixture of 60 forward primers for TCR Vbeta segments and 13 reverse primers for TCR Jbeta segments was used in the multiplex PCR. This immuneACCESS table, as held by TCRdb, lists in-frame sequences with V and J called but not all clones. Of the missing ones, under half trace to an unresolved V gene in checked studies; the others have no known cause. This sample lists fewer than 100,000 clones; 60% to 85% were detected once. 16% of the sample is in the top ten clones. The sample was PBMCs. The receptor source for this set is a man in his sixties in good health and CMV-seropositive.

This clone was detected ten times or more. The chain uses TRBV6-1 and TRBJ2-7; the match to TRBD2 covers 10 bases. This CDR3 is built from 14 residues. The germline V gene encodes CDR1 MNHNS and CDR2 SASEGT. The J segment lost 3 bases and the V segment lost 8 bases, leaving 7 bases of the junction unmatched. Here the CDR3 DNA reads TGTGCCAGCCTTACTAGCGGGGCCCACTACGAGCAGTACTTC. As protein: CASLTSGAHYEQYF.

The CDR3 DNA is TGCGCCAGCAGCTTGGCGGGACTTCGCACAGATACGCAGTATTTT. It translates to CASSLAGLRTDTQYF. The rearrangement uses TRBV5-1 and TRBJ2-3; TRBD2 is a possible D gene (6 bases). The V gene's germline CDR1 is SGHRS and CDR2 YFSETQ. The V and J ends lost 0 bases and 1 base respectively, with 9 bases between them. The CDR3 length is 15 residues.

V usage is TRBV15 and J usage is TRBJ1-4; D remains ambiguous. Between the trimmed V and J ends, which lost 0 bases and 8 bases, there was a span of 16 bases. The CDR3 runs 16 residues. In germline, CDR1 is LNHNV, CDR2 YYDKDF (reference sequence). DNA of the CDR3: TGTGCCACCAGCAGAGAAAATACACCACCGAGGGAAAAACTGTTTTTT. It encodes CATSRENTPPREKLFF.

The V gene is TRBV18, the J gene TRBJ1-1; 10 bases line up with TRBD1. Germline V gene sequence: CDR1 KGHSH, CDR2 LQKENI. J gave up 1 base and V 5 bases, and 1 base lay outside the gene matches. CDR3 length: 14 amino acids. The CDR3, as DNA: TGTGCCAGCTCATGGGACAGGGGGAACACTGAAGCTTTCTTT. It is translated as CASSWDRGNTEAFF.

The V call is TRBV18, the J call TRBJ2-7, with D perhaps TRBD1 (6 bases). V was pared by 1 base and J by 3 bases, with 10 bases between. From germline, CDR1 is KGHSH and CDR2 LQKENI. The CDR3 runs 14 residues. The CDR3 coding sequence is TGTGCCAGCTCACCACAGGGGGTCGACTACGAGCAGTACTTC. The encoded protein is CASSPQGVDYEQYF.

The rearrangement uses TRBV19 and TRBJ2-3; 8 positions agree with TRBD2. CDR3 length equals 14 residues. Germline lookup yields CDR1 LNHDA and CDR2 SQIVND (reference sequence). V lost 7 bases, J lost 1 base, and 4 bases stayed unmatched. The CDR3 nucleotides read TGTGCCAGTAATGACGGGGGGGGCACAGATACGCAGTATTTT. Translation gives CASNDGGGTDTQYF. The entire variable domain, with the rest obtained from reference TRBV19 and TRBJ2-3, is as follows: DGGITQSPKYLFRKEGQNVTLSCEQNLNHDAMYWYRQDPGQGLRLIYYSQIVNDFQKGDIAEGYSVSREKKESFPLTVTSAQKNPTAFYLCASNDGGGTDTQYFGPGTRLTVL.

The CDR3 sequence: CATGTALSYEQYF. CDR3 DNA sequence: TGTGCCACAGGGACAGCGCTTTCCTACGAGCAGTACTTC. The rearrangement joins TRBV19 to TRBJ2-7, with 7 nucleotides matching TRBD1. Germline V gives CDR1 LNHDA, CDR2 SQIVND (reference sequence). The CDR3 has 13 residues. Germline trimming cut 10 bases from V and 1 base from J; bases unmatched to any gene: 7.

The V and J genes are TRBV6-5 and TRBJ1-3; D may be TRBD1 (5 bases). Looked up from germline, CDR1 is MNHEY and CDR2 is SVGAGI. This CDR3 is 15 amino acids long. Trimming cost V 5 bases and J 0 bases, with 11 bases left between them. The CDR3 DNA follows: TGTGCCAGCAGTAACACAGGACCCTCTGGAAACACCATATATTTT. It is translated as CASSNTGPSGNTIYF.

The chain carries TRBV5-4 and TRBJ2-5; possible D gene TRBD2, 6 bases. The J call is in doubt because the DNA end fits TRBJ2-7 better. Looked up from germline, CDR1 is SGHNT and CDR2 is YYREEE (reference sequence). CDR3 length: 15 residues. This CDR3 reads CASSPPGRGSYEQYF. The CDR3 DNA reads TGTGCCAGCAGCCCACCCGGGCGGGGCTCCTACGAGCAGTACTTC.

This clone appeared a single time. V and J are TRBV5-1 and TRBJ2-5; D might be TRBD1 (6 bases). TRBJ2-7 explains the end of the DNA better; the J call may be wrong. Germline loops: CDR1 SGHRS, CDR2 YFSETQ. The CDR3 is 15 residues long. CDR3 in DNA: TGCGCCAGCAGCCTTAGCCGGGACAACGGGCACGAGCAGTACTTC. As protein: CASSLSRDNGHEQYF.

The rearrangement uses TRBV7-6 and TRBJ2-7; TRBD1 agrees at 8 bases. CDR1 SGHVS and CDR2 FNYEAQ come from the germline V gene. This CDR3 region has 16 residues. V gave up 2 bases and J gave up 6 bases; unmatched junction bases: 12. CDR3 sequence: CASSLSPGQVPREQYF. The CDR3 DNA reads as TGTGCCAGCAGCTTATCACCGGGACAGGTCCCCCGCGAGCAGTACTTC.

The rearrangement links TRBV6-5 to TRBJ1-5; D gene uncertain. Germline CDR1 MNHEY, CDR2 SVGAGI. The CDR3 totals 11 residues. With 8 bases removed from V and 1 base from J, the gap between germline ends came to 3 bases. CDR3 amino acids: CASGSNQPQHF. The DNA of the CDR3 is TGTGCCAGCGGCAGCAATCAGCCCCAGCATTTT.